The 8 T cell receptor beta chains presented below share a single source sample, sequenced in a study of blood T cell repertoires in COVID-19. This table comes from immunoSEQ multiplex PCR, and its TCRdb copy is limited to in-frame clones, with some not included. The sample shows hundreds of thousands of clones, around 87% of them seen only once. The sample was PBMCs or T cells enriched from blood (not recorded which). These receptors were collected from a woman aged 45-65 years who had recovered from COVID-19.

The chain carries TRBV9 and TRBJ2-5, with 7 bases identical to TRBD2. The CDR3 is 15 amino acids. The trim removed 0 bases at V and 3 bases at J, leaving 5 bases unmatched. Germline loops: CDR1 SGDLS, CDR2 YYNGEE. This chain's CDR3 is CASSVGGGREETQYF. CDR3 nucleotide sequence: TGTGCCAGCAGCGTAGGGGGCGGGAGAGAAGAGACCCAGTACTTC.

The chain combines TRBV7-2 with TRBJ1-3; TRBD1 agrees at 11 bases. Germline V CDR1 and CDR2: SGHTA, FQGNSA. This CDR3 has 16 amino acids. V lost 5 bases to trimming and J lost 3 bases; unmatched junction nucleotides: 6. CDR3 coding DNA: TGTGCCAGCAGCCTAAGGACAGGGGGCTTTGGAAACACCATATATTTT. Encoded protein: CASSLRTGGFGNTIYF.

This chain uses TRBV4-2 with TRBJ2-1; weak D call: TRBD2 (6 bases). Germline CDR1 is LGHNA and CDR2 is YNFKEQ. V shed 1 base and J shed 7 bases, with 14 bases lying between them. CDR3 length equals 15 residues. The CDR3: CASSQARTISNEQFF. The CDR3, as DNA: TGTGCCAGCAGCCAAGCAAGGACTATTTCGAATGAGCAGTTCTTC.

CDR3 bases: TGTGCCAGCTCGCAGGACAAGAACACTGAAGCTTTCTTT. Protein product: CASSQDKNTEAFF. The chain recombines TRBV27 with TRBJ1-1; tentatively, D is TRBD1 (5 bases). CDR1 MNHEY and CDR2 SMNVEV come from the germline V gene (reference sequence). The CDR3 runs to 13 residues. V was pared by 8 bases and J by 1 base, with 11 bases between.

This rearrangement joins TRBV2 to TRBJ2-1; 9 positions match TRBD1. V lost 1 base to trimming and J lost 8 bases; unmatched junction nucleotides: 6. Germline V CDR1 and CDR2: SNHLY, FYNNEI. CDR3 size: 15 residues. Written as DNA, the CDR3 is TGTGCCAGCAGTGAAGGGACAGGGGTTCTCGATGAGCAGTTCTTC. It translates to CASSEGTGVLDEQFF.

This clone was recorded a few times. The chain combines TRBV2 with TRBJ1-2, with D maybe TRBD1 (5 bases). Trimming pared 4 bases from V and 7 bases from J, leaving 13 bases between. Germline CDR1 reads SNHLY; CDR2 reads FYNNEI. The CDR3 is 13 residues long. The CDR3 region is CASSGGIRVGYTF. The CDR3 bases are TGTGCCAGCAGTGGGGGCATCAGGGTTGGCTACACCTTC.

The rearrangement links TRBV12-3 or TRBV12-4 to TRBJ1-2; D is perhaps TRBD1 (6 bases). Trimming removed 3 bases at V and 5 bases at J, with 10 bases between. This CDR3 is built from 13 residues. The CDR3 DNA reads TGTGCCAGCAGTTTTGGGGGCGGGTATGGCTACACCTTC. It translates to CASSFGGGYGYTF.

Points on this clone: The sample has other DNA sequences that encode this CDR3 too. V and J are TRBV5-4 and TRBJ2-1; D call uncertain. This CDR3 is built from 13 residues. The germline CDR1 and CDR2 sequences are SGHNT and YYREEE (reference sequence). V lost 0 bases and J lost 3, with 4 bases in between. CDR3 nucleotide sequence: TGTGCCAGCAGCTTGGACAGCTACAATGAGCAGTTCTTC. Translated, it gives CASSLDSYNEQFF.